Below, one T cell receptor beta chain is given with its context. The record originates from a study of regulatory T cells in long-lasting Graves disease. Time point specified: persistent/refractory GD, antithyroid drugs over 5 years with positive TRAb. Generation of the TCR library employed RNA extracted from PBMCs. Arm-PCR with iRepertoire HTBI primers amplified the CDR3 regions for these TCR beta libraries. TCRdb re-derived calls from the multiplex PCR reads in MiXCR, one entry per CDR3 protein. The repertoire holds approximately 500,000 distinct CDR3 sequences, with roughly 21% as singletons. CDR1 is LNHNV and CDR2 is YYDKDF in the germline V gene (reference sequence). Between the trimmed V and J ends, which lost 0 bases and 3 bases, there was a span of 11 bases. This CDR3 contains 16 residues.

The input for sequencing was peripheral blood mononuclear cells (PBMCs), taken when the disease was refractory, from a patient treated with antithyroid drugs. The V gene is TRBV15, the J gene TRBJ2-2; D ambiguous. The clonotype was recovered from a female donor with Graves disease. CDR3 bases: TGTGCCACCAGCAGAGATCCCGGCAGCTACACCGGGGAGCTGTTTTTT. It is translated as CATSRDPGSYTGELFF.